The rows below give T cell receptor beta chains drawn from one sample of a study of T cell changes during pregnancy in multiple sclerosis. Profiled with immunoSEQ multiplex PCR; TCRdb holds only in-frame clones, not every one. The sample carries 90,000 or so clones, about 91% recorded once. This material consisted of PBMCs, taken in the first trimester of pregnancy. These receptors were obtained from a female donor in good health, serving as a control in a pregnancy study. Some clones in this sample may be carry-over from other donors' samples. CDR3s include the opening cysteine and the closing phenylalanine or tryptophan. The D gene is left open where the match is weak.

TRBJ2-7 TRBD1 TRBV6-6 TGTGCCAGCAGTCGGACAGGGCAAACCTACGAGCAGTACTTC CASSRTGQTYEQYF
TRBJ2-1 TRBD2 TRBV27 TGTGCCAGCAGTCCCCTCGGGGGCGGGGGGGCCCATGAGCAGTTCTTC CASSPLGGGGAHEQFF
TRBJ2-5 - TRBV7-2 TGTGCCAGCAGCCTAGGAGATAGGAGGACCCAGTACTTC CASSLGDRRTQYF
TRBJ1-2 - TRBV9 TGTGCCAGCAGCTCCGACAGGTTCGGGCCCTATGGCTACACCTTC CASSSDRFGPYGYTF
TRBJ2-1 - TRBV11-3 TGTGCCAGCAGTTCTCGCCGCGGCTACAATGAGCAGTTCTTC CASSSRRGYNEQFF
TRBJ1-1 - TRBV7-9 TGTGCCAGCAGCCGCCGACAGGTCGGTGAAGCTTTCTTT CASSRRQVGEAFF
TRBJ2-1 TRBD2 TRBV5-1 TGCGCCAGCAGCTTGGGGAGGGCTAGCGGGGGTCGCTACAATGAGCAGTTCTTC CASSLGRASGGRYNEQFF
TRBJ1-1 - TRBV14 TGTGCCAGCAGCCTTAACTTAGGGGGATTGGCTTTCTTT CASSLNLGGLAFF
TRBJ2-7 - TRBV7-9 TGTGCCAGCAGCTTTAGGGGCTACGAGCAGTACTTC CASSFRGYEQYF
TRBJ2-6 - TRBV25-1 TGTGCCAGCAGTGAACCAGGTGGAGCCAACGTCCTGACTTTC CASSEPGGANVLTF
TRBJ2-2 - TRBV19 TGTGCCAGTACCTCAGATCTGCCTTCGAACACCGGGGAGCTGTTTTTT CASTSDLPSNTGELFF
TRBJ2-5 - TRBV13 TGTGCCAGCAGCACCGCCGGGACTGAGACCCAGTACTTC CASSTAGTETQYF
TRBJ2-7 TRBD1 TRBV5-1 TGCGCCAGCAGCACTAGGGACAGTCCTACGAAGTACTTC CASSTRDSPTKYF
TRBJ2-1 - TRBV7-9 TGTGCCAGCAGCCCCATGGGGCAGAGCTCCTACAATGAGCAGTTCTTC CASSPMGQSSYNEQFF
TRBJ1-4 - TRBV27 TGTGCCAGCAGTTTCATGGGAGGGAATGAAAAACTGTTTTTT CASSFMGGNEKLFF
TRBJ1-5 - TRBV5-3 TGTGCCAGAAGCTTTGGACAGTCTATTCAGCCCCAGCATTTT CARSFGQSIQPQHF
TRBJ2-7 - TRBV6-5 TGTGCCAGCAGTTACTCGTTCCCCAGCTCCTACGAGCAGTACTTC CASSYSFPSSYEQYF
TRBJ1-5 - TRBV21-1 TGTGCCATACACATGCCCCAGCATTTT CAIHMPQHF
TRBJ2-2 TRBD2 TRBV19 TGTGCCAGTACCGATCCCCTACTAGCGGGAGGGCCGAAGCTGTTTTTT CASTDPLLAGGPKLFF
TRBJ1-6 TRBD1 TRBV6-6 TGTGCCAGCAGTTTGTCTACAGGGGACAATTCACCCCTCCACTTT CASSLSTGDNSPLHF
TRBJ1-1 - TRBV18 TGTGCCAGCTCACCAAAATCCCCAGACACTGAAGCTTTCTTT CASSPKSPDTEAFF